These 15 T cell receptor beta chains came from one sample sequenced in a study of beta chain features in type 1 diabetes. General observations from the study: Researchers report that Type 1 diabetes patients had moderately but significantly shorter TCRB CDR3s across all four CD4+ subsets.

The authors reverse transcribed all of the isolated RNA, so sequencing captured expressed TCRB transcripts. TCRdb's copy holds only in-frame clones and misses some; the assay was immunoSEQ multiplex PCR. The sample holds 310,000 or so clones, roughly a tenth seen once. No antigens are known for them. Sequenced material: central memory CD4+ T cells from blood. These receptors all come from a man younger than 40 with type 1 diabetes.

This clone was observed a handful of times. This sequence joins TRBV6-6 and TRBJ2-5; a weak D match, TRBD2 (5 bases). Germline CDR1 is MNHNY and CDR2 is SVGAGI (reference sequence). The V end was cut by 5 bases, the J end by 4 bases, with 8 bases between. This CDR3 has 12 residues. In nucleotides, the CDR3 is TGTGCCAGCAGTCAGGAGGCAGAGACCCAGTACTTC. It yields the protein CASSQEAETQYF.

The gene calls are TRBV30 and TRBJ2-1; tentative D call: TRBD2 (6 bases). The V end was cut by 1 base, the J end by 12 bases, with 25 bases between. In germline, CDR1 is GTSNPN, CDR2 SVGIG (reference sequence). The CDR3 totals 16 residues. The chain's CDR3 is CAWSGSSAGGAWGQFF. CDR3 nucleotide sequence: TGTGCCTGGAGTGGGTCTTCCGCAGGAGGGGCCTGGGGGCAGTTCTTC. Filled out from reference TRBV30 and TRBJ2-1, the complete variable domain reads SQTIHQWPATLVQPVGSPLSLECTVEGTSNPNLYWYRQAAGRGLQLLFYSVGIGQISSEVPQNLSASRPQDRQFILSSKKLLLSDSGFYLCAWSGSSAGGAWGQFFGPGTRLTVL.

Written as DNA, the CDR3 is TGTGCCAGCAGCCCGGTAGGGGCCGGAGAGACCCAGTACTTC. It encodes CASSPVGAGETQYF. The gene calls are TRBV7-9 and TRBJ2-5; weak D call: TRBD1 (5 bases). This CDR3 region has 14 residues. Per the germline V gene, CDR1 is SEHNR and CDR2 is FQNEAQ (reference sequence). Trimming took off 5 bases at V and 4 bases at J, with 14 bases between the two ends.

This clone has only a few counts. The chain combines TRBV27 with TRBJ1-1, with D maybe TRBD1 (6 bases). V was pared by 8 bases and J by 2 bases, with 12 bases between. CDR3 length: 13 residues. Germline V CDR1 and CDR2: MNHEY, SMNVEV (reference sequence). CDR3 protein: CASFPRGNTEAFF. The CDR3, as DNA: TGTGCCAGCTTCCCCAGGGGTAACACTGAAGCTTTCTTT.

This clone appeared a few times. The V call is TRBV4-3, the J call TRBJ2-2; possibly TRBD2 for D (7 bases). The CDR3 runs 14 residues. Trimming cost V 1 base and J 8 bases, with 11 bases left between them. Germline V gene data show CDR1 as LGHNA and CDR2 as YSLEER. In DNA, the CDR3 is TGCGCCAGCAGCCAAGGGGGGGGGCGAGGGGAGCTGTTTTTT. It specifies CASSQGGGRGELFF.

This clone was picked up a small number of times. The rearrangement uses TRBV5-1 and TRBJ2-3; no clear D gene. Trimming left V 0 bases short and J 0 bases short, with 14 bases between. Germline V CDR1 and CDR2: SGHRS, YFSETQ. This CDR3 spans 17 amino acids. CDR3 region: CASSLGSGPTSTDTQYF. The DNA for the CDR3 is TGCGCCAGCAGCTTGGGGTCAGGACCAACTAGCACAGATACGCAGTATTTT.

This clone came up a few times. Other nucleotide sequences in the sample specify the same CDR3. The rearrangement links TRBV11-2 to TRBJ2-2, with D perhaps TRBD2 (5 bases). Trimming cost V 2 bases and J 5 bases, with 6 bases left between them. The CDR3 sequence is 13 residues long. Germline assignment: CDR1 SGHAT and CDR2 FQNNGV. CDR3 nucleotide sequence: TGTGCCAGCAGCTTACCGGGAACCGGGGAGCTGTTTTTT. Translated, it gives CASSLPGTGELFF.

The CDR3: CASSQDLGARAYNSPLHF. CDR3 in DNA: TGCGCCAGCAGCCAAGATCTCGGGGCTAGGGCCTATAATTCACCCCTCCACTTT. This chain connects TRBV4-1 to TRBJ1-6; possibly TRBD1 for D (5 bases). Germline V gene sequence: CDR1 MGHRA, CDR2 YSYEKL. Trimming stripped 0 bases from V and 2 bases from J, with 14 bases between. This CDR3 is built from 18 residues.

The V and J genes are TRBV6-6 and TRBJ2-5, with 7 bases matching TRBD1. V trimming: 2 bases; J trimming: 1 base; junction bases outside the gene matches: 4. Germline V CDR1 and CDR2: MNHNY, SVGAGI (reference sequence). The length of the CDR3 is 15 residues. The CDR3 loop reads CASSYGQESQETQYF. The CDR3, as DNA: TGTGCCAGCAGTTACGGACAGGAGTCCCAAGAGACCCAGTACTTC.

The CDR3 loop reads CASSVTGHQNTEAFF. Written as DNA, the CDR3 is TGTGCCAGCAGCGTTACGGGACACCAGAACACTGAAGCTTTCTTT. The V and J genes are TRBV9 and TRBJ1-1; the D gene is possibly TRBD1 (6 bases). The CDR3 is made up of 15 amino acids. The germline CDR1 and CDR2 sequences are SGDLS and YYNGEE. V shed 2 bases and J shed 1 base, with 12 bases lying between them.

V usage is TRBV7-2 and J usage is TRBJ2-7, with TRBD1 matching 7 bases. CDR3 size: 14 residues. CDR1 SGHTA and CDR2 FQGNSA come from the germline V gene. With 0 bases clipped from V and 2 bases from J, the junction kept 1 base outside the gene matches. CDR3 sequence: CASSLAGQTYEQYF. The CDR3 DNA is TGTGCCAGCAGCTTAGCGGGACAGACCTACGAGCAGTACTTC.

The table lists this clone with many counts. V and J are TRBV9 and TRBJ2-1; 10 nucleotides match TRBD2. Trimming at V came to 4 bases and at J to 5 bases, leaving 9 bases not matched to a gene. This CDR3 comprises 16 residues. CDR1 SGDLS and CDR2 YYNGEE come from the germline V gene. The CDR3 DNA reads TGTGCCAGCAGCCCCCGTGTAGCGGGGGGCAACAATGAGCAGTTCTTC. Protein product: CASSPRVAGGNNEQFF.

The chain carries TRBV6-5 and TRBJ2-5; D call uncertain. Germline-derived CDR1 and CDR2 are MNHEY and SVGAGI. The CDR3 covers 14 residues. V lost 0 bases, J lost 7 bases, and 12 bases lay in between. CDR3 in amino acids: CASSYSSVAGTQYF. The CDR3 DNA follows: TGTGCCAGCAGTTACTCGTCCGTCGCCGGGACCCAGTACTTC.

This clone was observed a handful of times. CDR3 protein: CASSGQGSGNSPLHF. CDR3 sequence (DNA): TGCGCCAGCAGCGGACAGGGATCTGGTAATTCACCCCTCCACTTT. The chain employs TRBV4-3 and TRBJ1-6; 8 bases are shared with TRBD1. Per germline, CDR1 LGHNA and CDR2 YSLEER. J was trimmed by 6 bases and V by 5 bases; bases with no gene match: 6. The CDR3 sequence is 15 residues long.

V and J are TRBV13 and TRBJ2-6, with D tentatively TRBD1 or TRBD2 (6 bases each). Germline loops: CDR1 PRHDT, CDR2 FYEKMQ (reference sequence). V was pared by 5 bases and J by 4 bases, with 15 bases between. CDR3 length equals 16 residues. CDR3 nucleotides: TGTGCCAGCAGCCCAGGTGGGGGGCTCGGGGCCAACGTCCTGACTTTC. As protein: CASSPGGGLGANVLTF.